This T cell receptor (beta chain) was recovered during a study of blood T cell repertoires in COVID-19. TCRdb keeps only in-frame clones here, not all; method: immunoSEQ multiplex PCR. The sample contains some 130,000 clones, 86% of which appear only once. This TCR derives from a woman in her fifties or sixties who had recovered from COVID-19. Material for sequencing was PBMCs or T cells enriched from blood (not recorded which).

CDR3 nucleotide sequence: TGTGCCAGCAGCTCAGGGCTGGGCGAGCAGTACTTC. It translates to CASSSGLGEQYF. The J gene is TRBJ2-7, the V gene TRBV7-9, with a tentative D call TRBD1 (5 bases). Germline V CDR1 and CDR2: SEHNR, FQNEAQ (reference sequence). With 4 bases removed from V and 6 bases from J, the gap between germline ends came to 10 bases. This CDR3 is 12 amino acids long.